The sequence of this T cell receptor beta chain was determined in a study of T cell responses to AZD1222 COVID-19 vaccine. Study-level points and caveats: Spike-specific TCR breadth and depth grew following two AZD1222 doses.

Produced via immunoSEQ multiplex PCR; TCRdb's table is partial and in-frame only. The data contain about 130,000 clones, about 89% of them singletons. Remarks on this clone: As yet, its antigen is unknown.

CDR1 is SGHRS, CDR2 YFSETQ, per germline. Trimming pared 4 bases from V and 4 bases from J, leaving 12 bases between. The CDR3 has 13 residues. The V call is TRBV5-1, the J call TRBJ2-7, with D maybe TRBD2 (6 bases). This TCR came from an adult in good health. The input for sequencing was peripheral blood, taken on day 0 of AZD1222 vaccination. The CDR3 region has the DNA TGCGCCAGCAGCGACCAGGGAGGATACGAGCAGTACTTC. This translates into CASSDQGGYEQYF.